Below are 26 T cell receptor beta chains sequenced from a single sample in a study of T cells after yellow fever vaccination. TCRdb itself ran the 5' RACE reads through MiXCR, one entry per CDR3 protein. The sample yields hundreds of thousands of distinct CDR3 sequences, about 12% seen once. Sequences were derived from PBMCs, sampled on the day of the yellow fever booster vaccination. All receptors come from a man younger than 45 who received the YFV17D yellow fever vaccine.

The rearrangement uses TRBV5-4 and TRBJ2-2, with D possibly TRBD1 on 6 matching bases. Germline V gene data show CDR1 as SGHNT and CDR2 as YYREEE (reference sequence). V lost 0 bases to trimming and J lost 3 bases, with 12 bases between them. CDR3 length equals 16 residues. CDR3 nucleotide sequence: TGTGCCAGCAGCTTGGATCTGGGGGCGGACACCGGGGAGCTGTTTTTT. Translating gives CASSLDLGADTGELFF. The full variable domain, in which reference TRBV5-4 and TRBJ2-2 provide the parts outside the CDR3, is ETGVTQSPTHLIKTRGQQVTLRCSSQSGHNTVSWYQQALGQGPQFIFQYYREEENGRGNFPPRFSGLQFPNYSSELNVNALELDDSALYLCASSLDLGADTGELFFGEGSRLTVL.

Of note for this clonotype: Given a much more abundant clone one base away, this may be a read error. V gene TRBV7-2 combines with J gene TRBJ2-3; weak D call: TRBD1 (6 bases). CDR1 is SGHTA and CDR2 is FQGNSA in the germline V gene. The CDR3 totals 15 residues. Trimming stripped 6 bases from V and 2 bases from J, with 15 bases between. CDR3 residues: CASRSNGQHTDTQYF. The DNA of the CDR3 is TGTGCCAGCAGATCCAACGGACAGCACACAGATACGCAGTATTTT.

This clonotype was counted between two and nine times. The rearrangement joins TRBV7-3 to TRBJ2-5; D remains ambiguous. This CDR3 spans 14 amino acids. Per the germline V gene, CDR1 is SGHTA and CDR2 is FQGTGA. Trimming removed 4 bases from V and 5 bases from J, with 14 bases in between. The CDR3 loop reads CASSSAPGPETQYF. CDR3 coding DNA: TGTGCCAGCAGCTCCGCCCCCGGTCCCGAGACCCAGTACTTC.

The V call is TRBV5-1, the J call TRBJ2-1; 7 bases agree with TRBD2. The V segment lost 4 bases and the J segment 4 bases; nucleotides outside the gene matches: 20. From germline, CDR1 is SGHRS and CDR2 YFSETQ. The CDR3 is 19 residues long. The CDR3 is CASSRPEGLGSGVYNEQFF. The CDR3 DNA reads TGCGCCAGCAGCCGTCCCGAGGGCTTGGGCAGCGGGGTATACAATGAGCAGTTCTTC.

The gene calls are TRBV7-2 and TRBJ2-7; tentative D call: TRBD1 (6 bases). The CDR3 has 15 amino acids. V shed 5 bases and J shed 2 bases, with 16 bases lying between them. Germline V CDR1 and CDR2: SGHTA, FQGNSA. CDR3 protein: CASSHDRSLAYEQYF. The DNA of the CDR3 is TGTGCCAGCAGCCACGACAGGTCGCTCGCCTACGAGCAGTACTTC. Full variable domain (outside the CDR3, taken from reference TRBV7-2 and TRBJ2-7): GAGVSQSPSNKVTEKGKDVELRCDPISGHTALYWYRQSLGQGLEFLIYFQGNSAPDKSGLPSDRFSAERTGGSVSTLTIQRTQQEDSAVYLCASSHDRSLAYEQYFGPGTRLTVT.

The V and J genes are TRBV10-3 and TRBJ2-1, with TRBD1 as a possible D gene (5 bases). The germline CDR1 and CDR2 sequences are ENHRY and SYGVKD. Trimming stripped 4 bases from V and 4 bases from J, with 11 bases between. The length of the CDR3 is 14 residues. The CDR3 coding sequence is TGTGCCATCAGTGGGATGGGGCTATACAATGAGCAGTTCTTC. This sequence encodes CAISGMGLYNEQFF.

This clonotype was picked up many times. This sequence joins TRBV12-3 or TRBV12-4 and TRBJ2-7; D uncertain. Between the trimmed V and J ends, which lost 5 bases and 3 bases, there was a span of 5 bases. CDR3 length: 11 amino acids. The CDR3 loop reads CASSTNYEQYF. The DNA of the CDR3 is TGTGCCAGCAGTACCAACTACGAGCAGTACTTC.

The chain combines TRBV20-1 with TRBJ2-7; D unresolved. The CDR3 covers 13 residues. Germline V gives CDR1 DFQATT, CDR2 SNEGSKA (reference sequence). Trimming removed 5 bases from V and 2 bases from J, with 13 bases in between. CDR3 loop: CSAEQKKTYEQYF. CDR3 sequence (DNA): TGCAGTGCTGAACAGAAAAAGACCTACGAGCAGTACTTC.

This clonotype occurred a few times. The chain is built from TRBV9 and TRBJ2-1; TRBD2 might be the D (5 bases). Trimming stripped 1 base from V and 8 bases from J, with 16 bases between. The length of the CDR3 is 15 residues. Germline V gene lookup returns CDR1 SGDLS and CDR2 YYNGEE. The DNA of the CDR3 is TGTGCCAGCAGCGTATCGGCCCGGGGTTTGGATGAGCAGTTCTTC. It specifies CASSVSARGLDEQFF.

This clonotype was seen ten or more times. The J gene is TRBJ2-1, the V gene TRBV11-2; 10 bases map to TRBD2. V lost 0 bases, J lost 10 bases, and 9 bases stayed unmatched. The CDR3 runs to 16 residues. Looked up from germline, CDR1 is SGHAT and CDR2 is FQNNGV. The DNA of the CDR3 is TGTGCCAGCAGCTTAGATCTGTCTAGCGGGAGAAGGGAGCAGTTCTTC. The encoded protein is CASSLDLSSGRREQFF.

In this sample, this clonotype turned up a few times. V is TRBV12-3 or TRBV12-4 and J is TRBJ2-3, with 8 nucleotides matching TRBD2. The CDR3 consists of 15 residues. With 2 bases clipped from V and 2 bases from J, the junction kept 3 bases outside the gene matches. The CDR3 DNA follows: TGTGCCAGCAGTTTAATAGCGGGGTACACAGATACGCAGTATTTT. Translation: CASSLIAGYTDTQYF.

This clonotype was detected a few times. The rearrangement uses TRBV7-2 and TRBJ2-5; TRBD1 might be the D (7 bases). Germline CDR1 reads SGHTA; CDR2 reads FQGNSA. This CDR3 has 15 residues. The V gene lost 5 bases and the J gene lost 4 bases, with 17 bases spanning the gap. For the CDR3, the DNA is TGTGCCAGCAGCCCCTTTCGACAGGGAGGAGAGACCCAGTACTTC. Translating it yields CASSPFRQGGETQYF.

V is TRBV20-1 and J is TRBJ2-1, with unresolved D. The CDR3 runs 13 residues. Germline V lookup: CDR1 DFQATT, CDR2 SNEGSKA (reference sequence). V lost 2 bases to trimming and J lost 0 bases, with 5 bases between them. The CDR3 reads CSARPSSYNEQFF. DNA of the CDR3: TGCAGTGCTAGACCCAGCTCCTACAATGAGCAGTTCTTC.

This clonotype was seen a handful of times. The chain combines TRBV27 with TRBJ1-4; D uncertain. Per the germline V gene, CDR1 is MNHEY and CDR2 is SMNVEV (reference sequence). V was shortened by 3 bases and J by 4 bases, with 9 bases between the two germline ends. The CDR3 is 14 amino acids. CDR3 DNA sequence: TGTGCCAGCAGTTTGTTGGCAGTTAATGAAAAACTGTTTTTT. It yields the protein CASSLLAVNEKLFF. The entire variable domain, with the rest obtained from reference TRBV27 and TRBJ1-4, is as follows: EAQVTQNPRYLITVTGKKLTVTCSQNMNHEYMSWYRQDPGLGLRQIYYSMNVEVTDKGDVPEGYKVSRKEKRNFPLILESPSPNQTSLYFCASSLLAVNEKLFFGSGTQLSVL.

The CDR3 loop is CSARVQGSEAFF. The CDR3 coding sequence is TGCAGTGCTAGAGTGCAGGGTTCTGAAGCTTTCTTT. This chain uses TRBV20-1 with TRBJ1-1; D is possibly TRBD1 (5 bases). Germline CDR1 is DFQATT and CDR2 is SNEGSKA (reference sequence). The V end lost 1 base, the J end lost 6 bases, and 9 bases lay between the germline ends. The CDR3 runs 12 residues.

This clonotype was seen repeatedly, ten times or more. CDR3 amino acids: CASSHLTPGEQYF. In DNA form, the CDR3 reads TGTGCCAGCAGCCACCTGACCCCGGGCGAGCAGTACTTC. This chain connects TRBV3-1 to TRBJ2-7, with D unclear. The CDR3 totals 13 residues. CDR1 and CDR2 (germline): LGHDT, YNNKEL (reference sequence). The V end lost 3 bases, the J end lost 6 bases, and 12 bases lay between the germline ends.

This clonotype was recorded many times. V is TRBV7-6 and J is TRBJ1-1; no clear D gene. Per germline, CDR1 SGHVS and CDR2 FNYEAQ. The CDR3 is made up of 13 amino acids. Trimming cost V 0 bases and J 5 bases, with 7 bases left between them. In DNA, the CDR3 is TGTGCCAGCAGCTTAGCAGGGTGGACTGAAGCTTTCTTT. Its translation: CASSLAGWTEAFF.

This clonotype was detected a few times. The V and J genes are TRBV12-3 or TRBV12-4 and TRBJ1-1; D not certain. This CDR3 is 12 amino acids long. The ends were cut back, 5 bases at V and 6 bases at J, with 10 bases in the middle. The CDR3 bases are TGTGCCAGCAGTCCCGACCTCTCTGAAGCTTTCTTT. It specifies CASSPDLSEAFF.

A few counts support this clonotype. The rearrangement links TRBV12-3 or TRBV12-4 to TRBJ2-3; D may be TRBD2 (6 bases). Trimming removed 6 bases at V and 4 bases at J, with 20 bases between. This CDR3 comprises 16 residues. The CDR3 reads CASRWERGGSADTQYF. CDR3 DNA sequence: TGTGCCAGCAGATGGGAAAGGGGAGGTTCGGCAGATACGCAGTATTTT.

A few counts support this clonotype. This sequence joins TRBV4-2 and TRBJ2-1; D is possibly TRBD1 (6 bases). CDR3 length: 15 amino acids. Trimming pared 0 bases from V and 6 bases from J, leaving 12 bases between. From germline, CDR1 is LGHNA and CDR2 YNFKEQ. The CDR3 spells CASSQDQGSLNEQFF. The CDR3 DNA follows: TGTGCCAGCAGCCAAGATCAGGGGAGCCTCAATGAGCAGTTCTTC.

V and J are TRBV29-1 and TRBJ2-6, with D possibly matching TRBD1 (5 bases). CDR3 length: 15 residues. Germline loops: CDR1 SQVTM, CDR2 ANQGSEA. Trimming stripped 7 bases from V and 2 bases from J, with 15 bases between. CDR3 nucleotides: TGCAGCGCTGTGGAAACAGGTACTGGGGCCAACGTCCTGACTTTC. Protein: CSAVETGTGANVLTF. Based on the CDR3 plus reference TRBV29-1 and TRBJ2-6, the full variable domain is SAVISQKPSRDICQRGTSLTIQCQVDSQVTMMFWYRQQPGQSLTLIATANQGSEATYESGFVIDKFPISRPNLTFSTLTVSNMSPEDSSIYLCSAVETGTGANVLTFGAGSRLTVL.

The gene calls are TRBV20-1 and TRBJ2-5, with 11 bases lining up with TRBD2. V lost 3 bases, J lost 7 bases, and 7 bases stayed unmatched. Germline V gene lookup returns CDR1 DFQATT and CDR2 SNEGSKA (reference sequence). The CDR3 length is 14 residues. The CDR3 DNA is TGCAGTGCTAGCTTGCTAGCGGGAGGCGGGACCCAGTACTTC. This translates into CSASLLAGGGTQYF.

V is TRBV12-3 or TRBV12-4 and J is TRBJ2-4; D tentatively reads TRBD1 or TRBD2 (6 bases each). Trimming removed 6 bases at V and 5 bases at J, with 14 bases between. The CDR3 totals 14 residues. The DNA of the CDR3 is TGTGCCAGCAGATCGCGGGACATCGAAAACATTCAGTACTTC. It yields the protein CASRSRDIENIQYF.

The rearrangement links TRBV5-1 to TRBJ2-1, with D perhaps given as TRBD1 or TRBD2 (6 bases each). Trimming cost V 7 bases and J 9 bases, with 26 bases left between them. Germline loops: CDR1 SGHRS, CDR2 YFSETQ. This CDR3 has 16 residues. CDR3 region: CASEPLGRGGLVEQFF. CDR3 DNA: TGCGCCAGCGAGCCCCTTGGACGAGGGGGGCTCGTTGAGCAGTTCTTC. Supplemented by reference TRBV5-1 and TRBJ2-1, the full variable domain reads KAGVTQTPRYLIKTRGQQVTLSCSPISGHRSVSWYQQTPGQGLQFLFEYFSETQRNKGNFPGRFSGRQFSNSRSEMNVSTLELGDSALYLCASEPLGRGGLVEQFFGPGTRLTVL.

J is TRBJ1-5 and V is TRBV7-6; a weak D match, TRBD1 (5 bases). V was clipped by 5 bases and J by 4 bases, with 15 bases between them. Germline CDR1 reads SGHVS; CDR2 reads FNYEAQ. The CDR3 extends over 15 amino acids. The DNA for the CDR3 is TGTGCCAGCAGCGAATCCGGGACCACGAATCAGCCCCAGCATTTT. Translating it yields CASSESGTTNQPQHF. Variable domain in full (rest from reference TRBV7-6 and TRBJ1-5): GAGVSQSPRYKVTKRGQDVALRCDPISGHVSLYWYRQALGQGPEFLTYFNYEAQQDKSGLPNDRFSAERPEGSISTLTIQRTEQRDSAMYRCASSESGTTNQPQHFGDGTRLSIL.

The rearrangement links TRBV13 to TRBJ2-2; TRBD2 matches at 12 bases. The V and J ends lost 6 bases and 3 bases, in that order; junction bases with no gene match: 8. This CDR3 is built from 17 residues. In germline, CDR1 is PRHDT, CDR2 FYEKMQ (reference sequence). This chain's CDR3 is CASSYIGLAGYTGELFF. The CDR3 DNA sequence: TGTGCCAGCAGTTACATCGGACTAGCGGGATACACCGGGGAGCTGTTTTTT.